This T cell receptor (beta chain) is from a study of beta chain features in type 1 diabetes. Sorting gave populations that all exceeded 95% purity. Expressed TCRB transcripts were sequenced because the entire RNA isolate underwent reverse transcription. The data were produced by immunoSEQ multiplex PCR, yet TCRdb's version contains in-frame clones alone and is incomplete. The sample consists of about 320,000 clones, about 15% of them appearing once. The CDR3 sequence is 13 residues long. V was clipped by 7 bases and J by 7 bases, with 16 bases between them. Germline V gives CDR1 SGHAT, CDR2 FQNNGV. The source is a man aged 25 to 40 in good health. The material sequenced was central memory CD4+ T cells from blood. The V gene is TRBV11-2, the J gene TRBJ1-2; D possibly corresponds to TRBD1 (5 bases). The CDR3 is CASTSGRVGGYTF. CDR3 coding DNA: TGTGCCAGCACCTCGGGCAGGGTGGGTGGCTACACCTTC.